The 16 T cell receptor beta chains in this list originate from one sample, sequenced in a study of T cell responses to AZD1222 COVID-19 vaccine. Using immunoSEQ multiplex PCR, the repertoire was profiled, and TCRdb retains in-frame clones only, with some absent. The sample includes over 85,000 clones, 80% to 95% of them seen just once. Sequenced here: peripheral blood, sampled 28 days after the second AZD1222 dose. The receptors were gathered from an adult who received the AZD1222 COVID-19 vaccine.

The chain carries TRBV7-6 and TRBJ1-1; a possible D gene is TRBD1 (5 bases). Germline CDR1 SGHVS, CDR2 FNYEAQ. The CDR3 consists of 15 residues. V lost 4 bases, J lost 1 base, and 13 bases lay in between. DNA for the CDR3: TGTGCCAGCAGCTCCCCCGGGGCCAAGAACACTGAAGCTTTCTTT. Translating it yields CASSSPGAKNTEAFF.

This rearrangement joins TRBV7-2 to TRBJ1-3; tentative D call: TRBD1 (6 bases). Germline-derived CDR1 and CDR2 are SGHTA and FQGNSA. The CDR3 sequence is 16 residues long. With 5 bases removed from V and 0 bases from J, the gap between germline ends came to 14 bases. For the CDR3, the DNA is TGTGCCAGCAGCGAGGACAGATCGTACTCTGGAAACACCATATATTTT. This encodes CASSEDRSYSGNTIYF.

The chain employs TRBV6-2 or TRBV6-3 and TRBJ2-6, with 7 nucleotides matching TRBD1. The CDR3 contains 17 residues. Germline CDR1 reads MNHEY; CDR2 reads SVGEGT. V lost 5 bases and J lost 2; bases outside the gene matches: 9. The CDR3 region has the DNA TGTGCCAGCAGTGACCGGGACAGACGCGCTGGGGCCAACGTCCTGACTTTC. This sequence encodes CASSDRDRRAGANVLTF.

The rearrangement joins TRBV4-2 to TRBJ2-1, with a possible D match to TRBD2 (7 bases). CDR1 and CDR2 (germline): LGHNA, YNFKEQ. Trimming stripped 5 bases from V and 5 bases from J, with 13 bases between. This CDR3 spans 14 amino acids. CDR3 DNA: TGTGCCAGCAGCGCGCGGGGGCTGGACAATGAGCAGTTCTTC. This sequence encodes CASSARGLDNEQFF.

V gene TRBV10-3 combines with J gene TRBJ2-7; TRBD1 is a possible D gene (8 bases). CDR1 is ENHRY, CDR2 SYGVKD, per germline. The length of the CDR3 is 14 residues. V was shortened by 6 bases and J by 3 bases, with 15 bases between the two germline ends. CDR3 region: CAISPTGEGYEQYF. The DNA for the CDR3 is TGTGCCATCAGCCCGACAGGGGAGGGCTACGAGCAGTACTTC.

The chain combines TRBV29-1 with TRBJ2-5; 8 bases line up with TRBD1. This CDR3 comprises 11 residues. The V and J ends lost 8 bases and 7 bases, in that order; junction bases with no gene match: 6. Germline values: CDR1 SQVTM, CDR2 ANQGSEA. The CDR3 sequence is CSIQQGGTQYF. The CDR3 coding sequence is TGCAGCATCCAACAGGGGGGGACCCAGTACTTC.

This chain's CDR3 is CASIGDREEDEQYF. Written as DNA, the CDR3 is TGTGCCAGTATCGGGGACAGGGAGGAAGACGAGCAGTACTTC. The chain links TRBV19 to TRBJ2-7, with 9 bases aligning to TRBD1. V lost 7 bases and J lost 5; bases outside the gene matches: 9. CDR3 length: 14 residues. Looked up from germline, CDR1 is LNHDA and CDR2 is SQIVND (reference sequence).

V gene TRBV5-1 combines with J gene TRBJ2-3, with TRBD1 matching over 12 bases. This CDR3 has 16 residues. The ends lost 2 bases at V and 6 bases at J; junction bases unmatched: 7. CDR1 and CDR2 from the germline V gene are SGHRS and YFSETQ. CDR3 sequence: CASSFSGTGGRDTQYF. CDR3 coding DNA: TGCGCCAGCAGCTTCTCCGGGACAGGGGGCCGGGATACGCAGTATTTT.

The chain links TRBV23-1 to TRBJ2-7, with 8 bases matching TRBD1. TRBV23-1 is reported as an ORF; its role is uncertain. The CDR3 is 16 residues long. Germline trimming cut 2 bases from V and 5 bases from J; bases unmatched to any gene: 11. The CDR3 sequence: CASSQETGALCDEQYF. The CDR3 region has the DNA TGCGCCAGCAGTCAAGAGACAGGGGCCCTCTGCGACGAGCAGTACTTC.

The chain is built from TRBV11-3 and TRBJ2-1; D is tentatively TRBD1 or TRBD2 (5 bases each). From germline, CDR1 is SGHNT and CDR2 YENEEA. This CDR3 has 15 amino acids. The V end was cut by 5 bases, the J end by 8 bases, with 19 bases between. CDR3 in amino acids: CASSHRGPLGDEQFF. CDR3 sequence (DNA): TGTGCCAGCAGCCATCGGGGCCCCCTGGGGGATGAGCAGTTCTTC.

V is TRBV15 and J is TRBJ1-2; 9 positions match TRBD1. The CDR3 spans 14 residues. The V and J ends lost 5 bases and 6 bases, in that order; junction bases with no gene match: 7. Germline V gene sequence: CDR1 LNHNV, CDR2 YYDKDF (reference sequence). CDR3 residues: CATSRRDRVDGYTF. The CDR3, as DNA: TGTGCCACCAGCCGTCGGGACAGGGTGGATGGCTACACCTTC.

The chain carries TRBV18 and TRBJ1-4; the match to TRBD1 covers 7 bases. With 3 bases clipped from V and 5 bases from J, the junction kept 6 bases outside the gene matches. CDR1 is KGHSH and CDR2 is LQKENI in the germline V gene. The length of the CDR3 is 15 residues. The CDR3 sequence: CASSPRQGQNEKLFF. CDR3 nucleotide sequence: TGTGCCAGCTCACCGAGACAGGGTCAGAATGAAAAACTGTTTTTT.

The chain couples TRBV27 to TRBJ1-1; tentative D call: TRBD1 (5 bases). Germline V gene sequence: CDR1 MNHEY, CDR2 SMNVEV (reference sequence). V lost 1 base, J lost 1 base, and 10 bases lay in between. This CDR3 is built from 15 residues. The CDR3 region is CASSLFEGRNTEAFF. The CDR3, as DNA: TGTGCCAGCAGTTTATTCGAGGGGCGGAACACTGAAGCTTTCTTT.

The genes are TRBV27 and TRBJ2-7; maybe TRBD1 (6 bases). From germline, CDR1 is MNHEY and CDR2 SMNVEV (reference sequence). There are 11 residues in the CDR3. The V end lost 5 bases, the J end lost 5 bases, and 7 bases lay between the germline ends. The CDR3, as DNA: TGTGCCAGCAGTCAGGGGAACGAGCAGTACTTC. Residues: CASSQGNEQYF.

This clone was found a few times. V gene TRBV19 combines with J gene TRBJ1-5, with 7 bases matching TRBD1. Germline lookup yields CDR1 LNHDA and CDR2 SQIVND (reference sequence). V was clipped by 9 bases and J by 5 bases; unmatched bases: 10. The CDR3 is 14 amino acids. The CDR3 is CASDQRQGYQPQHF. The CDR3 DNA follows: TGTGCCAGCGACCAGAGACAGGGATATCAGCCCCAGCATTTT. Complete variable domain (other parts from reference TRBV19 and TRBJ1-5): DGGITQSPKYLFRKEGQNVTLSCEQNLNHDAMYWYRQDPGQGLRLIYYSQIVNDFQKGDIAEGYSVSREKKESFPLTVTSAQKNPTAFYLCASDQRQGYQPQHFGDGTRLSIL.

This clone was found once. The genes are TRBV27 and TRBJ1-1; D is uncertain. The CDR3 has 14 amino acids. Trimming took 3 bases from V and 2 from J, leaving 10 bases between them. CDR1 is MNHEY and CDR2 is SMNVEV in the germline V gene (reference sequence). In DNA, the CDR3 is TGTGCCAGCAGTTTCCGCCAGCTAAACACTGAAGCTTTCTTT. This encodes CASSFRQLNTEAFF.